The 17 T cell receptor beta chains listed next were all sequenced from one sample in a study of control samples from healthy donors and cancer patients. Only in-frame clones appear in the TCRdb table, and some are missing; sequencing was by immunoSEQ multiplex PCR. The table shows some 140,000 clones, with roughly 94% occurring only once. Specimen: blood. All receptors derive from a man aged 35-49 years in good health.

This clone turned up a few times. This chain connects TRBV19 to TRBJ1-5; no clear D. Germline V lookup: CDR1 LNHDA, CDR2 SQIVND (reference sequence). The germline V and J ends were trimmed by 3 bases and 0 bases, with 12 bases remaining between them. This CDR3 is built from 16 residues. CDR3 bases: TGTGCCAGTAGTATGGCCAGCTCTCATAGCAATCAGCCCCAGCATTTT. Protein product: CASSMASSHSNQPQHF.

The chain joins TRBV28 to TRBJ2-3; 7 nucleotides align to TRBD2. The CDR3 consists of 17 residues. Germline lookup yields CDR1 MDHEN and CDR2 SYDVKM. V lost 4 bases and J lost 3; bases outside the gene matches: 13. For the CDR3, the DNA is TGTGCCAGCAGTTCCGCCCTGAAAGCGGGGTGGACAGATACGCAGTATTTT. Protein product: CASSSALKAGWTDTQYF.

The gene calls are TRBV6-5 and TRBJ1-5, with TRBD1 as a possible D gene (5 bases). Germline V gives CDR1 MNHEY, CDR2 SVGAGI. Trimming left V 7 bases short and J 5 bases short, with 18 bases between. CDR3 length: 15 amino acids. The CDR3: CASNQPGGTYQPQHF. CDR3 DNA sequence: TGTGCCAGCAATCAACCTGGGGGGACTTATCAGCCCCAGCATTTT.

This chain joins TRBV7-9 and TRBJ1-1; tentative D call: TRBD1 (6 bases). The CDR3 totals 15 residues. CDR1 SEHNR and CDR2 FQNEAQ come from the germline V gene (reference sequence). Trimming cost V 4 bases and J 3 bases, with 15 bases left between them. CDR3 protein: CASSSGWGGDTEAFF. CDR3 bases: TGTGCCAGCAGCTCGGGGTGGGGGGGCGACACTGAAGCTTTCTTT.

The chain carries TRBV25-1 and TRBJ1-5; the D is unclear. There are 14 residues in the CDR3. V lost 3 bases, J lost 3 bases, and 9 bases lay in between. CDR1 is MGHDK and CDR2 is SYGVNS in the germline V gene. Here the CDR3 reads CASSDSPHNQPQHF. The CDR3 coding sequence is TGTGCCAGCAGTGACAGTCCTCACAATCAGCCCCAGCATTTT.

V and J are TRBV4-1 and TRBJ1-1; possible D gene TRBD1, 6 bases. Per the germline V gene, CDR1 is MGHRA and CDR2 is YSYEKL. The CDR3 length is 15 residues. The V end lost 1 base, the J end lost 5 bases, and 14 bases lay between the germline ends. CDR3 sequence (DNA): TGCGCCAGCAGCCAAGGCACAGGGAAGAGGACTGAAGCTTTCTTT. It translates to CASSQGTGKRTEAFF.

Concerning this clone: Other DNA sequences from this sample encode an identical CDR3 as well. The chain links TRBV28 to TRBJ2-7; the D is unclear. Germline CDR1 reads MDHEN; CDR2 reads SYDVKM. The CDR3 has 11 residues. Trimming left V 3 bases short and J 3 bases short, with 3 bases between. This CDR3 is CASSLRYEQYF. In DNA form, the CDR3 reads TGTGCCAGCAGTTTGCGCTACGAGCAGTACTTC. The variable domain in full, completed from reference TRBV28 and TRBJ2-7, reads DVKVTQSSRYLVKRTGEKVFLECVQDMDHENMFWYRQDPGLGLRLIYFSYDVKMKEKGDIPEGYSVSREKKERFSLILESASTNQTSMYLCASSLRYEQYFGPGTRLTVT.

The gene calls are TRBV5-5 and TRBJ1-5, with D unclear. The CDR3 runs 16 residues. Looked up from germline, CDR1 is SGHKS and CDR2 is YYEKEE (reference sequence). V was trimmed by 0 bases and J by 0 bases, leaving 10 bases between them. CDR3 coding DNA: TGTGCCAGCAGCTTGGTTCCTCGGGATAGCAATCAGCCCCAGCATTTT. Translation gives CASSLVPRDSNQPQHF.

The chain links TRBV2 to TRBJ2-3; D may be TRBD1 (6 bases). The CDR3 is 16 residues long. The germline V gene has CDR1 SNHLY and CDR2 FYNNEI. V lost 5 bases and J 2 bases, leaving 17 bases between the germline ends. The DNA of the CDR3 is TGTGCCAGCAGTTCGACGGACAGCACTTTCACAGATACGCAGTATTTT. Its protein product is CASSSTDSTFTDTQYF.

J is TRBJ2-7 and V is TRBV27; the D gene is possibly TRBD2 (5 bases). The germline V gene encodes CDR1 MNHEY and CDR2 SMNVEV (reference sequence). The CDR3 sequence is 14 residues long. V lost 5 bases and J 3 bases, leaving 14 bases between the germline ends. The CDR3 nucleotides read TGTGCCAGCAGTCTTGAGGGTCCCAACTACGAGCAGTACTTC. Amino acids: CASSLEGPNYEQYF.

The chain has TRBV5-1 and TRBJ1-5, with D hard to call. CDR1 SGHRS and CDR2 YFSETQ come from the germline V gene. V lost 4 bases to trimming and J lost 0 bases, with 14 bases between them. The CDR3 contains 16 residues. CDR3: CASSPGVGLSNQPQHF. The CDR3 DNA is TGCGCCAGCAGCCCCGGGGTTGGGCTTAGCAATCAGCCCCAGCATTTT.

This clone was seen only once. Here the CDR3 reads CASVRSGGTNEKLFF. CDR3 in DNA: TGTGCCAGCGTTAGGTCCGGGGGCACTAATGAAAAACTGTTTTTT. The chain has TRBV28 and TRBJ1-4; D may be TRBD1 (6 bases). V was pared by 8 bases and J by 2 bases, with 15 bases between. From germline, CDR1 is MDHEN and CDR2 SYDVKM. CDR3 size: 15 residues.

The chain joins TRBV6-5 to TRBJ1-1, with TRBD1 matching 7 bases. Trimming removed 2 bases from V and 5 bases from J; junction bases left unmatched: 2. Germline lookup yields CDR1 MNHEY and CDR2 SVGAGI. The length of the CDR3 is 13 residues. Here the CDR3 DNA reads TGTGCCAGCAGTTACCAACAGGGGACTGAAGCTTTCTTT. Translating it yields CASSYQQGTEAFF.

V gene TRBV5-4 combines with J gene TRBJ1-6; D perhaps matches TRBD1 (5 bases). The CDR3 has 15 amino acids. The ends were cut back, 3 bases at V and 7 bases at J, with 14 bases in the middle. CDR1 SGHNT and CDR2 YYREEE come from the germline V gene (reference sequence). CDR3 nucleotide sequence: TGTGCCAGCAGCTCCCTCACAGGCGTGAATTCACCCCTCCACTTT. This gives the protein CASSSLTGVNSPLHF.

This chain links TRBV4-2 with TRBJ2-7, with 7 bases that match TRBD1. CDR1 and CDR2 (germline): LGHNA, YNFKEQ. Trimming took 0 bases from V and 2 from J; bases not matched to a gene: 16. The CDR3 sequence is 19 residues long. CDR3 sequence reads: CASSQDTGAGAEGAYEQYF. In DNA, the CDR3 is TGTGCCAGCAGCCAAGATACAGGGGCAGGGGCCGAGGGTGCCTACGAGCAGTACTTC.

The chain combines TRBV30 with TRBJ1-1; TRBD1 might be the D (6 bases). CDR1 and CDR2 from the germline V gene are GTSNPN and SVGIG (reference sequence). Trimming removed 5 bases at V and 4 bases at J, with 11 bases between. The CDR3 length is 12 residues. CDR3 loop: CAWDTGTTEAFF. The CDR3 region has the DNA TGTGCCTGGGATACAGGGACCACTGAAGCTTTCTTT.

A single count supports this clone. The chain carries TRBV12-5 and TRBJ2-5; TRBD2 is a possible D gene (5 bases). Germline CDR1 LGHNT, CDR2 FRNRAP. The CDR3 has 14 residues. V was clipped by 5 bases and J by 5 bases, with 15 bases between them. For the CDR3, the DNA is TGTGCTAGTGGTCCAGGACTGTTTGCGGAGACCCAGTACTTC. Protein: CASGPGLFAETQYF.